These T cell receptor beta chains were read from a single sample in a study of CD8+ T cells in alopecia areata. Measured with immunoSEQ multiplex PCR; TCRdb has only the in-frame clones, and not every one. The table lists approximately 180,000 clones, roughly 60% of them singletons. The sequencing used CD4+ T cells sorted from blood, collected at week 24, from a patient treated with tofacitinib. These receptors all stem from a human donor with alopecia areata. Both conserved end residues are part of each CDR3. The D gene is left open where the match is weak. Clone size appears in some rows only: once, few, many, or a class for an expanded clone.

TRBV27	NA	TRBJ2-5	NA	CASSLSAFETQYF	TGTGCCAGCAGTTTATCGGCCTTCGAGACCCAGTACTTC
TRBV7-2	NA	TRBJ1-2	NA	CASSLGVTSGNYGYTF	TGTGCCAGCAGCTTAGGGGTCACAAGCGGCAACTATGGCTACACCTTC
TRBV7-6	NA	TRBJ1-2	TRBD1	CASSAQPTTGASGYTF	TGTGCCAGCAGCGCGCAACCCACGACAGGGGCCAGCGGCTACACCTTC
TRBV29-1	NA	TRBJ1-1	NA	CSVGSANTEAFF	TGCAGCGTCGGCAGCGCGAACACTGAAGCTTTCTTT
TRBV7-8	NA	TRBJ2-3	TRBD2	CASSFRLAGGPDTQYF	TGTGCCAGCAGCTTTAGACTAGCGGGGGGACCAGATACGCAGTATTTT
TRBV2	NA	TRBJ2-7	NA	CASSAAGEQYF	TGTGCCAGCAGTGCTGCGGGGGAGCAGTACTTC
TRBV5-6	NA	TRBJ2-2	NA	CASSPSPAPGELFF	TGTGCCAGCAGTCCTTCCCCAGCGCCCGGGGAGCTGTTTTTT
TRBV13	NA	TRBJ2-3	TRBD2	CASSLHAGADTQYF	TGTGCCAGCAGCTTACATGCGGGGGCAGATACGCAGTATTTT
TRBV29-1	NA	TRBJ1-1	NA	CSVEVVGSANTEAFF	TGCAGCGTTGAAGTGGTCGGGTCGGCGAACACTGAAGCTTTCTTT
TRBV5-1	NA	TRBJ2-1	NA	CASSLVGNSYNEQFF	TGCGCCAGCAGCTTGGTAGGGAACTCCTACAATGAGCAGTTCTTC
TRBV19	NA	TRBJ2-1	NA	CASRVRGAVGEQFF	TGTGCCAGTAGAGTCCGGGGGGCGGTTGGTGAGCAGTTCTTC
TRBV19	few	TRBJ1-5	NA	CASSITRGGNQPQHF	TGTGCCAGTAGTATTACCAGAGGGGGCAATCAGCCCCAGCATTTT
TRBV18	NA	TRBJ2-7	TRBD1	CASSLQGHEQYF	TGTGCCAGCTCACTACAGGGGCACGAGCAGTACTTC
TRBV7-8	few	TRBJ2-2	NA	CASTLDGRNTGELFF	TGTGCCAGCACCTTAGACGGGAGGAACACCGGGGAGCTGTTTTTT
TRBV27	NA	TRBJ1-1	NA	CASSFGSGGVNTEAFF	TGTGCCAGCAGTTTTGGGTCGGGGGGGGTGAACACTGAAGCTTTCTTT
TRBV30	NA	TRBJ1-2	NA	CACHGYTF	TGTGCCTGTCATGGCTACACCTTC
TRBV20-1	NA	TRBJ2-5	NA	CSATEETQYF	TGCAGTGCCACTGAAGAGACCCAGTACTTC
TRBV5-1	NA	TRBJ2-7	TRBD1	CASSPGTGPYEQYF	TGCGCCAGCAGCCCCGGGACAGGGCCCTACGAGCAGTACTTC
TRBV29-1	NA	TRBJ2-5	NA	CSVGRGIKEETQYF	TGCAGCGTTGGCCGGGGGATCAAGGAAGAGACCCAGTACTTC
TRBV29-1	once	TRBJ1-2	NA	CSVERGNQGYTF	TGCAGCGTGGAACGGGGGAATCAGGGCTACACCTTC
TRBV4-3	NA	TRBJ2-3	NA	CASSQAGENTDTQYF	TGCGCCAGCAGCCAAGCCGGGGAGAACACAGATACGCAGTATTTT
TRBV20-1	NA	TRBJ2-1	NA	CSASPNEQFF	TGCAGTGCCTCCCCAAATGAGCAGTTCTTC